This TCR beta chain is from a study of Tregs in tolerant kidney transplant recipients. Notes on the study in general: Donor-specific Treg expansion exceeded global Treg expansion in tolerant patients, suggesting antigen drive.

As for this clone: What it binds is not known.

CDR1 is KGHSH, CDR2 LQKENI, per germline. The V gene lost 2 bases and the J gene lost 4 bases, with 14 bases spanning the gap. The CDR3 contains 16 residues. The nonmyeloablative bone marrow transplants came from related graft donors, with transient mixed chimerism. The repertoire was sequenced with immunoSEQ multiplex PCR; TCRdb's copy has only in-frame clones and lacks some. The sample has approximately 82,000 clones, 90% to 95% seen once. The receptor comes from a human patient who received a combined kidney and bone marrow transplant. Among the T cells, some may be from the graft donor. This sample comprised CD4+ T cells from blood (PBMCs), obtained 12 months after the transplant. This chain uses TRBV18 with TRBJ1-4; D perhaps matches TRBD1 (6 bases). The CDR3 protein is CASSPGWTVNNEKLFF. The CDR3 DNA reads TGTGCCAGCTCACCAGGATGGACAGTGAATAATGAAAAACTGTTTTTT.